This passage covers 21 T cell receptor beta chains from one sample sequenced in a study of blood T cell repertoires in COVID-19. Assay used: immunoSEQ multiplex PCR; TCRdb lists only in-frame clones, some missing. This table has 150,000 to 200,000 clones, around 80% appearing once. Specimen: peripheral blood. The origin of the receptors is a man aged 65-85 years with active or convalescent COVID-19.

The chain carries TRBV4-1 and TRBJ1-6, with 7 positions matching TRBD1. CDR1 is MGHRA, CDR2 YSYEKL, per germline. The V and J ends lost 6 bases and 7 bases, in that order; junction bases with no gene match: 12. The CDR3 sequence is 16 residues long. The CDR3 region has the DNA TGCGCCAGCAGACACGGCACAGGGGATTCAAATTCACCCCTCCACTTT. This codes for CASRHGTGDSNSPLHF.

This rearrangement joins TRBV19 to TRBJ2-7, with 12 bases aligning to TRBD2. V shed 5 bases and J 6 bases; nucleotides not matched to a gene: 11. There are 16 residues in the CDR3. Germline V gives CDR1 LNHDA, CDR2 SQIVND (reference sequence). The DNA of the CDR3 is TGTGCCAGTAGTCCCCTAGCGGGGGGGCCCACTAGCGAGCAGTACTTC. It codes for CASSPLAGGPTSEQYF.

The chain recombines TRBV5-1 with TRBJ2-7, with 8 bases identical to TRBD1. The CDR3 is made up of 15 amino acids. The germline CDR1 and CDR2 sequences are SGHRS and YFSETQ. The V segment lost 4 bases and the J segment 5 bases; nucleotides outside the gene matches: 11. The CDR3 protein is CASSPAGQVVHEQYF. The CDR3 coding sequence is TGCGCCAGCAGCCCTGCGGGACAGGTAGTCCACGAGCAGTACTTC.

The chain has TRBV27 and TRBJ1-2, with D hard to call. Trimming left V 6 bases short and J 2 bases short, with 13 bases between. The CDR3 has 14 residues. Germline CDR1 and CDR2: MNHEY and SMNVEV (reference sequence). The CDR3 region has the DNA TGTGCCAGCAGACCCCTACAGACAAACTATGGCTACACCTTC. Translation: CASRPLQTNYGYTF.

The chain is built from TRBV7-9 and TRBJ1-5; TRBD1 matches at 7 bases. CDR3 length: 13 residues. Per the germline V gene, CDR1 is SEHNR and CDR2 is FQNEAQ (reference sequence). The trim removed 8 bases at V and 5 bases at J, leaving 6 bases unmatched. The CDR3 nucleotides read TGTGCCAGCGGGACAGATGGGCATCAGCCCCAGCATTTT. Translating gives CASGTDGHQPQHF.

CDR3 DNA sequence: TGTGCCACCAGCTTGGACAAAAGGGATCAGCCCCAGCATTTT. Its translation: CATSLDKRDQPQHF. V is TRBV15 and J is TRBJ1-5, with D possibly TRBD1 on 5 matching bases. Per the germline V gene, CDR1 is LNHNV and CDR2 is YYDKDF (reference sequence). V gave up 5 bases and J gave up 5 bases, with 13 bases separating them. This CDR3 has 14 amino acids.

This sequence joins TRBV5-4 and TRBJ2-1, with 8 bases matching TRBD2. Germline V gene sequence: CDR1 SGHNT, CDR2 YYREEE (reference sequence). The CDR3 has 18 amino acids. The junction had 9 bases not matched to a gene; V was cut back by 1 base and J by 0 bases. As DNA, the CDR3 is TGTGCCAGCAGCTTGAATCGGGCGGGGGGCTCCTCCTACAATGAGCAGTTCTTC. It yields the protein CASSLNRAGGSSYNEQFF.

The J gene is TRBJ2-2, the V gene TRBV5-1; tentative D call: TRBD1 (5 bases). V lost 0 bases to trimming and J lost 1 base, with 10 bases between them. CDR1 is SGHRS and CDR2 is YFSETQ in the germline V gene. The CDR3 extends over 16 amino acids. CDR3 in amino acids: CASSLEAQGNTGELFF. As DNA, the CDR3 is TGCGCCAGCAGCTTGGAGGCGCAGGGGAACACCGGGGAGCTGTTTTTT. Supplemented by reference TRBV5-1 and TRBJ2-2, the full variable domain reads KAGVTQTPRYLIKTRGQQVTLSCSPISGHRSVSWYQQTPGQGLQFLFEYFSETQRNKGNFPGRFSGRQFSNSRSEMNVSTLELGDSALYLCASSLEAQGNTGELFFGEGSRLTVL.

This chain connects TRBV19 to TRBJ2-2, with 7 bases that match TRBD2. There are 15 residues in the CDR3. V shed 6 bases and J 5 bases; nucleotides not matched to a gene: 9. Per the germline V gene, CDR1 is LNHDA and CDR2 is SQIVND (reference sequence). The CDR3 sequence is CASRSGGFETGELFF. In DNA, the CDR3 is TGTGCCAGTAGGTCGGGAGGTTTTGAGACCGGGGAGCTGTTTTTT.

The chain recombines TRBV19 with TRBJ2-3, with D maybe TRBD2 (5 bases). The CDR3 is 14 residues long. V lost 2 bases, J lost 0 bases, and 6 bases lay in between. Germline V gene data show CDR1 as LNHDA and CDR2 as SQIVND (reference sequence). The CDR3 region is CASSISGSTDTQYF. The DNA of the CDR3 is TGTGCCAGTAGTATATCGGGGAGCACAGATACGCAGTATTTT.

The chain carries TRBV5-4 and TRBJ2-3, with TRBD2 identical over 8 bases. Germline values: CDR1 SGHNT, CDR2 YYREEE (reference sequence). The CDR3 is 14 residues long. Trimming removed 4 bases from V and 2 bases from J; junction bases left unmatched: 3. CDR3 amino acids: CASSEGLVTDTQYF. DNA for the CDR3: TGTGCCAGCAGCGAGGGACTAGTCACAGATACGCAGTATTTT.

This clone was picked up a small number of times. The rearrangement links TRBV19 to TRBJ1-1, with no clear D. V was cut by 1 base and J by 1 base, with 7 bases left in between. This CDR3 spans 14 amino acids. Germline values: CDR1 LNHDA, CDR2 SQIVND (reference sequence). In DNA, the CDR3 is TGTGCCAGTAGTATAGTCGCAGGGAACACTGAAGCTTTCTTT. Its translation: CASSIVAGNTEAFF.

V usage is TRBV5-5 and J usage is TRBJ1-6; possibly TRBD1 for D (5 bases). This CDR3 has 14 residues. The germline V gene encodes CDR1 SGHKS and CDR2 YYEKEE (reference sequence). V gave up 1 base and J gave up 11 bases, with 13 bases separating them. CDR3 nucleotide sequence: TGTGCCAGCAGCTTGTTGGGGACTTCTCCACCCCTCCACTTT. Protein sequence: CASSLLGTSPPLHF.

The gene calls are TRBV2 and TRBJ1-1; D possibly corresponds to TRBD1 (5 bases). The V end was cut by 4 bases, the J end by 5 bases, with 8 bases between. CDR1 and CDR2 (germline): SNHLY, FYNNEI. The CDR3 sequence is 12 residues long. The CDR3 here is CASSGGGTEAFF. For the CDR3, the DNA is TGTGCCAGCAGTGGGGGGGGGACTGAAGCTTTCTTT.

V is TRBV7-3 and J is TRBJ2-3, with a weak D call TRBD2 (5 bases). Germline V lookup: CDR1 SGHTA, CDR2 FQGTGA. V was trimmed by 5 bases and J by 0 bases, leaving 12 bases between them. The CDR3 consists of 15 residues. The CDR3 loop reads CASSALAGSTDTQYF. CDR3 nucleotides: TGTGCCAGCAGCGCCCTGGCGGGTAGCACAGATACGCAGTATTTT.

This rearrangement joins TRBV5-1 to TRBJ2-5; D uncertain. Germline-derived CDR1 and CDR2 are SGHRS and YFSETQ. V lost 4 bases and J lost 2, with 12 bases in between. There are 14 residues in the CDR3. CDR3 DNA sequence: TGCGCCAGCAGCCCAGGTTCTACTCAAGAGACCCAGTACTTC. This gives the protein CASSPGSTQETQYF.

This chain uses TRBV7-9 with TRBJ1-1; a weak D match, TRBD1 (5 bases). Trimming took 4 bases from V and 5 from J, leaving 11 bases between them. Per germline, CDR1 SEHNR and CDR2 FQNEAQ (reference sequence). The CDR3 consists of 13 residues. The CDR3 loop is CASSYTGGTEAFF. The CDR3 bases are TGTGCCAGCAGCTATACCGGGGGGACTGAAGCTTTCTTT. The full variable domain, its missing parts supplied by reference TRBV7-9 and TRBJ1-1, is DTGVSQNPRHKITKRGQNVTFRCDPISEHNRLYWYRQTLGQGPEFLTYFQNEAQLEKSRLLSDRFSAERPKGSFSTLEIQRTEQGDSAMYLCASSYTGGTEAFFGQGTRLTVV.

This clone was seen once. V is TRBV6-1 and J is TRBJ2-4; 13 positions agree with TRBD2. Losses at the gene ends were 4 bases for V and 3 bases for J; bases not matched to a gene: 6. CDR1 MNHNS and CDR2 SASEGT come from the germline V gene. The CDR3 totals 17 residues. The DNA of the CDR3 is TGTGCCAGCAGTGGACTAGCGGGAGGCGGAAGCAAAAACATTCAGTACTTC. This codes for CASSGLAGGGSKNIQYF.

The chain carries TRBV9 and TRBJ2-3; unclear D gene. The CDR3 sequence is 14 residues long. Trimming cost V 4 bases and J 1 base, with 10 bases left between them. Germline V gene sequence: CDR1 SGDLS, CDR2 YYNGEE. CDR3 sequence (DNA): TGTGCCAGCAGCCCCTCTACCGGCACAGATACGCAGTATTTT. This gives the protein CASSPSTGTDTQYF.

This clone was observed many times. The V gene is TRBV4-1, the J gene TRBJ2-7, with 7 bases that match TRBD2. CDR1 is MGHRA and CDR2 is YSYEKL in the germline V gene. The CDR3 runs 15 residues. J lost 2 bases, V lost 3 bases, and 7 bases had no gene match. CDR3 sequence: CASSQGTGGTYEQYF. DNA for the CDR3: TGCGCCAGCAGCCAGGGAACGGGAGGCACCTACGAGCAGTACTTC.

V is TRBV6-5 and J is TRBJ2-6, with unresolved D. CDR3 length equals 13 residues. Germline V gene sequence: CDR1 MNHEY, CDR2 SVGAGI. Trimming left V 7 bases short and J 2 bases short, with 6 bases between. The CDR3 is CASTLPGANVLTF. The CDR3, as DNA: TGTGCCAGCACCCTTCCTGGGGCCAACGTCCTGACTTTC.